These 21 T cell receptor beta chains originate from one sample sequenced in a study of CD8 T cells in Susac syndrome. cDNA came from approximately 0.5 to 1 ug RNA primed by random hexamers. From the immunoSEQ multiplex PCR reads, TCRdb called clonotypes with MiXCR, one entry per CDR3 protein. The sample records 140,000 to 150,000 distinct CDR3 sequences, 85% to 95% being singletons. Sequencing was carried out using CD4+ T cells from PBMCs. These receptors came from a human donor with multiple sclerosis.

The rearrangement uses TRBV6-5 and TRBJ2-2; 9 nucleotides agree with TRBD1. The CDR3 sequence is 15 residues long. With 6 bases clipped from V and 5 bases from J, the junction kept 7 bases outside the gene matches. CDR1 MNHEY and CDR2 SVGAGI come from the germline V gene. This CDR3 is CASRTQGAGTGELFF. CDR3 nucleotides: TGTGCCAGCAGGACACAGGGGGCGGGGACCGGGGAGCTGTTTTTT.

CDR3 amino acids: CASSAVWRGDAYNEQFF. The CDR3 DNA is TGTGCCAGCAGCGCCGTATGGCGGGGGGACGCCTACAATGAGCAGTTCTTC. This chain links TRBV9 with TRBJ2-1; the match to TRBD2 covers 8 bases. Germline loops: CDR1 SGDLS, CDR2 YYNGEE. This CDR3 has 17 amino acids. After removal of 3 bases from V and 2 bases from J, the junction contained 10 bases not matched to a gene.

The gene calls are TRBV28 and TRBJ2-1; unclear D gene. The germline gives CDR1 MDHEN, CDR2 SYDVKM. Trimming pared 8 bases from V and 9 bases from J, leaving 14 bases between. This CDR3 is 12 amino acids long. CDR3 sequence: CASYSSATEQFF. The CDR3 coding sequence is TGTGCCAGCTATAGCAGCGCGACTGAGCAGTTCTTC. The whole variable domain, remainder taken from reference TRBV28 and TRBJ2-1, is DVKVTQSSRYLVKRTGEKVFLECVQDMDHENMFWYRQDPGLGLRLIYFSYDVKMKEKGDIPEGYSVSREKKERFSLILESASTNQTSMYLCASYSSATEQFFGPGTRLTVL.

This chain uses TRBV7-6 with TRBJ2-7, with D possibly being TRBD1 or TRBD2 (6 bases each). Germline V CDR1 and CDR2: SGHVS, FNYEAQ. The CDR3 is 15 residues long. Trimming stripped 5 bases from V and 7 bases from J, with 21 bases between. The CDR3 bases are TGTGCCAGCAGCCCGACTGATGGGGGGCCGAGGGAGCAGTACTTC. Residues: CASSPTDGGPREQYF. Full variable domain (rest looked up from reference TRBV7-6 and TRBJ2-7): GAGVSQSPRYKVTKRGQDVALRCDPISGHVSLYWYRQALGQGPEFLTYFNYEAQQDKSGLPNDRFSAERPEGSISTLTIQRTEQRDSAMYRCASSPTDGGPREQYFGPGTRLTVT.

This rearrangement joins TRBV28 to TRBJ2-7; TRBD2 might be the D (5 bases). The V end was cut by 6 bases, the J end by 7 bases, with 16 bases between. The CDR3 is 13 amino acids. Germline values: CDR1 MDHEN, CDR2 SYDVKM. The CDR3 is CASSQRISGEQYF. The CDR3 DNA reads as TGTGCCAGCAGCCAGAGGATATCGGGAGAGCAGTACTTC.

The chain has TRBV5-1 and TRBJ2-1; tentatively, D is TRBD1 (6 bases). Germline V gene sequence: CDR1 SGHRS, CDR2 YFSETQ. The V gene lost 2 bases and the J gene lost 2 bases, with 17 bases spanning the gap. The CDR3 spans 17 residues. The CDR3 protein is CASSFWTATRTYNEQFF. The CDR3 DNA reads TGCGCCAGCAGCTTCTGGACAGCGACACGGACCTACAATGAGCAGTTCTTC.

The J gene is TRBJ2-6, the V gene TRBV18, with TRBD1 matching 7 bases. Per the germline V gene, CDR1 is KGHSH and CDR2 is LQKENI. The CDR3 has 19 residues. Trimming cost V 6 bases and J 0 bases; bases outside gene matches: 14. CDR3 region: CASSRTPGQISSGANVLTF. The CDR3, as DNA: TGTGCCAGCTCTCGTACCCCGGGACAGATAAGCTCTGGGGCCAACGTCCTGACTTTC.

The V call is TRBV5-6, the J call TRBJ1-2, with 8 nucleotides matching TRBD1. Germline V gives CDR1 SGHDT, CDR2 YYEEEE. With 2 bases clipped from V and 8 bases from J, the junction kept 11 bases outside the gene matches. This CDR3 has 15 amino acids. In nucleotides, the CDR3 is TGTGCCAGCAGCTTAGCGAACAGGGGGTTGGACGGCTACACCTTC. This sequence encodes CASSLANRGLDGYTF.

This chain uses TRBV7-9 with TRBJ1-2; 8 nucleotides match TRBD1. The trim removed 1 base at V and 8 bases at J, leaving 12 bases unmatched. The CDR3 sequence is 16 residues long. Germline V CDR1 and CDR2: SEHNR, FQNEAQ (reference sequence). CDR3 protein: CASSLVTPTGVDGYTF. The CDR3, as DNA: TGTGCCAGCAGCTTAGTAACACCGACAGGGGTTGACGGCTACACCTTC.

This chain links TRBV11-2 with TRBJ2-3; 12 nucleotides align to TRBD2. The CDR3 runs 16 residues. CDR1 is SGHAT, CDR2 FQNNGV, per germline. The V segment lost 1 base and the J segment 4 bases; nucleotides outside the gene matches: 3. The CDR3 region is CASSLGLAGDPDTQYF. DNA of the CDR3: TGTGCCAGCAGCTTAGGACTAGCGGGGGACCCAGATACGCAGTATTTT.

V is TRBV4-1 and J is TRBJ2-5; no clear D. Between the trimmed V and J ends, which lost 0 bases and 6 bases, there was a span of 5 bases. The germline CDR1 and CDR2 sequences are MGHRA and YSYEKL. The CDR3 runs 12 residues. The CDR3 sequence: CASSQDGKTQYF. The CDR3 nucleotides are TGCGCCAGCAGCCAAGATGGAAAGACCCAGTACTTC.

This chain joins TRBV4-1 and TRBJ2-4; no definite D call. V gave up 1 base and J gave up 0 bases, with 13 bases separating them. CDR1 and CDR2 from the germline V gene are MGHRA and YSYEKL. The CDR3 is 17 amino acids. The DNA of the CDR3 is TGCGCCAGCAGCCAAGTTGTAAGTCAAGCAGCCAAAAACATTCAGTACTTC. It encodes CASSQVVSQAAKNIQYF.

The chain employs TRBV29-1 and TRBJ1-2, with a possible D match to TRBD1 (6 bases). The CDR3 sequence is 14 residues long. Trimming stripped 1 base from V and 2 bases from J, with 11 bases between. Germline CDR1 and CDR2: SQVTM and ANQGSEA. The CDR3, as DNA: TGCAGCGTTGAAGTAAAAGGGGGGAACTATGGCTACACCTTC. This gives the protein CSVEVKGGNYGYTF. Full variable domain (missing parts from reference TRBV29-1 and TRBJ1-2): SAVISQKPSRDICQRGTSLTIQCQVDSQVTMMFWYRQQPGQSLTLIATANQGSEATYESGFVIDKFPISRPNLTFSTLTVSNMSPEDSSIYLCSVEVKGGNYGYTFGSGTRLTVV.

This clonotype was seen a single time. The genes are TRBV9 and TRBJ1-5; D gene unclear. V was clipped by 0 bases and J by 9 bases, with 10 bases between them. Germline V lookup: CDR1 SGDLS, CDR2 YYNGEE. The CDR3 spans 13 residues. CDR3 DNA sequence: TGTGCCAGCAGCGTAGCTAACCACGCGCCCCAGCATTTT. Its protein product is CASSVANHAPQHF.

V usage is TRBV7-9 and J usage is TRBJ2-1; 15 bases fit TRBD2. This CDR3 is built from 17 residues. The trim removed 5 bases at V and 6 bases at J, leaving 8 bases unmatched. The V gene's germline CDR1 is SEHNR and CDR2 FQNEAQ (reference sequence). The CDR3 loop is CASSPRTSGRGINEQFF. CDR3 DNA: TGTGCCAGCAGCCCACGGACTAGCGGGAGGGGGATCAATGAGCAGTTCTTC.

The V call is TRBV4-1, the J call TRBJ2-7, with TRBD1 matching 8 bases. The CDR3 contains 15 residues. The J segment lost 5 bases and the V segment lost 3 bases, leaving 9 bases of the junction unmatched. Germline lookup yields CDR1 MGHRA and CDR2 YSYEKL. The CDR3 DNA reads as TGCGCCAGCAGCCATATCGCCAGGGGGCTGGACGAGCAGTACTTC. Translating it yields CASSHIARGLDEQYF.

The V and J genes are TRBV9 and TRBJ1-4; possible D gene TRBD1, 5 bases. Germline V gene data show CDR1 as SGDLS and CDR2 as YYNGEE. V lost 3 bases, J lost 8 bases, and 17 bases lay in between. The CDR3 is made up of 15 amino acids. The CDR3 coding sequence is TGTGCCAGCAGCGCATACGGGACCTTTGGGGAAAAACTGTTTTTT. The encoded protein is CASSAYGTFGEKLFF.

In DNA form, the CDR3 reads TGTGCCAGCTCACCATATCTTCAAGAGACCCAGTACTTC. Translated: CASSPYLQETQYF. The chain carries TRBV18 and TRBJ2-5; D gene unclear. CDR1 is KGHSH, CDR2 LQKENI, per germline. The ends were cut back, 2 bases at V and 2 bases at J, with 6 bases in the middle. This CDR3 comprises 13 residues.

CDR3 residues: CATSDPGKREGGTQYF. The CDR3 DNA reads TGTGCCACCAGTGACCCCGGGAAGAGGGAAGGGGGTACGCAGTATTTT. The V call is TRBV24-1, the J call TRBJ2-3, with D maybe TRBD1 (6 bases). V lost 4 bases, J lost 8 bases, and 21 bases lay in between. The length of the CDR3 is 16 residues. CDR1 and CDR2 (germline): KGHDR, SFDVKD.

V and J are TRBV3-1 and TRBJ2-4; perhaps TRBD2 as D (5 bases). V shed 3 bases and J shed 0 bases, with 12 bases lying between them. Germline V gives CDR1 LGHDT, CDR2 YNNKEL (reference sequence). The CDR3 runs to 16 residues. The DNA of the CDR3 is TGTGCCAGCAGCCACTCGGGGAACATAGCCAAAAACATTCAGTACTTC. It translates to CASSHSGNIAKNIQYF.

The genes are TRBV30 and TRBJ1-5; D ambiguous. Trimming took 3 bases from V and 2 from J, leaving 8 bases between them. The CDR3 contains 13 residues. The germline gives CDR1 GTSNPN, CDR2 SVGIG (reference sequence). Here the CDR3 reads CAWSGPGNQPQHF. The CDR3, as DNA: TGTGCCTGGAGCGGACCGGGCAATCAGCCCCAGCATTTT.